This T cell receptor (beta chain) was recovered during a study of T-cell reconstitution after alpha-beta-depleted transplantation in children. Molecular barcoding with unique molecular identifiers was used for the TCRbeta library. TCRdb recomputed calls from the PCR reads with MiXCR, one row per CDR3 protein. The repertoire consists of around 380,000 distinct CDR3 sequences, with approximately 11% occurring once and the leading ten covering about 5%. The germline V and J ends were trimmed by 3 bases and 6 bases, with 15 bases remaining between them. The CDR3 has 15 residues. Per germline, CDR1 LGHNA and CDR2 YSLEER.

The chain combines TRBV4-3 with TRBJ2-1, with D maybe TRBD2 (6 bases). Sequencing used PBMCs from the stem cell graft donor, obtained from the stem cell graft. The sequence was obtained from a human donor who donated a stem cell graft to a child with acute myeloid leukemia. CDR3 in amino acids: CASSQEGVGGNEQFF. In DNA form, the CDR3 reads TGCGCCAGCAGCCAGGAGGGAGTGGGTGGCAATGAGCAGTTCTTC.